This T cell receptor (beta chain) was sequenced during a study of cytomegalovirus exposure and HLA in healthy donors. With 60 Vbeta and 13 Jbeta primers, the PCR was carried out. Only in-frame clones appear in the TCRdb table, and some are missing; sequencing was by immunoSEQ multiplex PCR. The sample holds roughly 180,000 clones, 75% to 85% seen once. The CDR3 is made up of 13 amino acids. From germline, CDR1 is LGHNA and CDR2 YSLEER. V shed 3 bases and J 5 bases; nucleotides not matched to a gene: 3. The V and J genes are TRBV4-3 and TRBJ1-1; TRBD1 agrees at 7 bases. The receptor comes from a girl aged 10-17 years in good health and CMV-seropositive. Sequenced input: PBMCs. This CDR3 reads CASSHDRVTEAFF. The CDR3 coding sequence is TGCGCCAGCAGCCACGACAGGGTGACTGAAGCTTTCTTT.